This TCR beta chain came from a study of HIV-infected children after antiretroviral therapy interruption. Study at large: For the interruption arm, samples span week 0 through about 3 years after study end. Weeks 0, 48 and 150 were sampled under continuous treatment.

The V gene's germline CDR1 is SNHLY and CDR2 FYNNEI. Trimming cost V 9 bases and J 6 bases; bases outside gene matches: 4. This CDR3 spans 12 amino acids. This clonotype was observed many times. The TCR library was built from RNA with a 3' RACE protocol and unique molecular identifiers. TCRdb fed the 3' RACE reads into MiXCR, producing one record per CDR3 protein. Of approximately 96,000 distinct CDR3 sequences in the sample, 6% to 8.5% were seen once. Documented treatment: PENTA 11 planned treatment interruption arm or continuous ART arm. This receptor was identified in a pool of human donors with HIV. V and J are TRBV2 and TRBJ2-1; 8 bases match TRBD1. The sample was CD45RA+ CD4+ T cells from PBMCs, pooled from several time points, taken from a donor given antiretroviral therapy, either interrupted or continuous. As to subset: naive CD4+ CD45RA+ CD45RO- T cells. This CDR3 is CARGGQGNEQFF. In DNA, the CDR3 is TGTGCCAGGGGAGGACAGGGCAATGAGCAGTTCTTC.